The 5 T cell receptor beta chains given below trace back to one sample, sequenced in a study of cytomegalovirus exposure and HLA in healthy donors. This PCR relied on a set of 60 Vbeta primers and 13 Jbeta primers. The assay was immunoSEQ multiplex PCR, and TCRdb's table has in-frame clones only and misses some. The sample has 100,000 to 150,000 clones; over 70% are singletons. Source material: PBMCs. The receptors come from a woman aged 45-59 years in good health and CMV-seropositive.

This sequence joins TRBV29-1 and TRBJ2-7, with TRBD1 matching over 9 bases. V was pared by 0 bases and J by 2 bases, with 11 bases of the junction left unmatched. CDR1 and CDR2 from the germline V gene are SQVTM and ANQGSEA. CDR3 length: 17 amino acids. The CDR3 sequence is CSVEDRGQGKIAYEQYF. CDR3 nucleotide sequence: TGCAGCGTTGAAGATCGGGGACAGGGAAAAATAGCCTACGAGCAGTACTTC.

The chain employs TRBV6-1 and TRBJ2-4; a weak D match, TRBD2 (6 bases). CDR1 and CDR2 (germline): MNHNS, SASEGT. V was cut by 3 bases and J by 2 bases, with 17 bases left in between. The CDR3 contains 17 residues. CDR3 region: CASSEGGFSGPKNIQYF. CDR3 nucleotide sequence: TGTGCCAGCAGTGAGGGAGGTTTTTCGGGGCCCAAAAACATTCAGTACTTC.

The chain employs TRBV20-1 and TRBJ1-1; TRBD1 is a possible D gene (6 bases). Trimming shortened V by 5 bases and J by 8 bases, and 12 bases separated the two germline ends. Germline V CDR1 and CDR2: DFQATT, SNEGSKA (reference sequence). The CDR3 has 11 amino acids. The CDR3 bases are TGCAGTGCTGAGGGACACTTAGAAGCTTTCTTT. Encoded protein: CSAEGHLEAFF.

This sequence joins TRBV7-2 and TRBJ1-1; D perhaps matches TRBD1 (5 bases). The ends were cut back, 6 bases at V and 0 bases at J, with 8 bases in the middle. Germline V lookup: CDR1 SGHTA, CDR2 FQGNSA. The CDR3 runs to 13 residues. This chain's CDR3 is CASSSGLNTEAFF. CDR3 DNA sequence: TGTGCCAGCAGTTCAGGGTTGAACACTGAAGCTTTCTTT.

The chain links TRBV18 to TRBJ2-3; 9 bases align to TRBD2. The CDR3 runs to 16 residues. The V segment lost 3 bases and the J segment 3 bases; nucleotides outside the gene matches: 7. Germline V gene sequence: CDR1 KGHSH, CDR2 LQKENI. CDR3 sequence: CASSPTSGGTTDTQYF. Written as DNA, the CDR3 is TGTGCCAGCTCACCGACTAGCGGAGGAACTACAGATACGCAGTATTTT. Full variable domain (outside the CDR3, taken from reference TRBV18 and TRBJ2-3): NAGVMQNPRHLVRRRGQEARLRCSPMKGHSHVYWYRQLPEEGLKFMVYLQKENIIDESGMPKERFSAEFPKEGPSILRIQQVVRGDSAAYFCASSPTSGGTTDTQYFGPGTRLTVL.